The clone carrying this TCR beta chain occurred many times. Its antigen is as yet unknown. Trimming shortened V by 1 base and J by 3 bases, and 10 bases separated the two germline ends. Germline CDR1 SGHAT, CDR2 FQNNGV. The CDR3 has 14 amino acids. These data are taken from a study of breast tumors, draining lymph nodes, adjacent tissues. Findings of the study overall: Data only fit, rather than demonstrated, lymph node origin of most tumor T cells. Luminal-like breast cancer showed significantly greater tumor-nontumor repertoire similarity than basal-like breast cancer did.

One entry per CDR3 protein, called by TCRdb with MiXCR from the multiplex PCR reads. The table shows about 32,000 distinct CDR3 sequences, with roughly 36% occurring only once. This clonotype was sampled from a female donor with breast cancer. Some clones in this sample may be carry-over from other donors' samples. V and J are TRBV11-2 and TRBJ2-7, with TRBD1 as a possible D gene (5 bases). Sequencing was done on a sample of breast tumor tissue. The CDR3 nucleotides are TGTGCCAGCAGCTTAGCAGGGTGGGACTACGAGCAGTACTTC. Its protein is CASSLAGWDYEQYF.